The clone carrying this T cell receptor beta chain was seen a few times. These data come from a study of blood T cells in healthy people across ages. It was with a sample-barcoded 5' primer and a J-beta primer mix that a second PCR of about 7 to 12 cycles was run. A template-switch adaptor that had 12 random nucleotides put a tag on each cDNA molecule. TCRdb redid the calling of the 5' RACE reads with MiXCR, one entry per CDR3 protein. The table shows hundreds of thousands of distinct CDR3 sequences, with around 45% occurring only once. V was trimmed by 3 bases and J by 3 bases, leaving 14 bases between them. The germline gives CDR1 LGHNT, CDR2 FRNRAP. The CDR3 covers 15 residues.

The genes are TRBV12-5 and TRBJ1-1; TRBD1 is a possible D gene (5 bases). The clonotype comes from a woman aged 55-75 years in good health. The sample comprised blood. The CDR3 DNA is TGTGCTAGTGGTTTTGGGGGGAGTCGGGACACTGAAGCTTTCTTT. Its protein is CASGFGGSRDTEAFF.